This T cell receptor beta chain stems from a study of T-cell memory formation after mild COVID-19 (dated by TCRdb to the early 2020s). Regarding the study in general: TCR sequence clusters from the two donors were largely donor specific. Longitudinal TCRalpha and TCRbeta repertoire sequencing tracked T-cell clones expanding and contracting after mild COVID-19 in two donors. Two young, previously healthy adult volunteers made up the cohort, one male and one female. On the study overall, not on this receptor specifically: The study included only two mild cases, and larger cohorts that include severe cases with pre-infection samples were judged to be necessary. The second-wave clones that peaked on day 37 were not confirmed to be SARS-CoV-2 specific. From day 15 to 85, contracting clones showed balanced CD4/CD8 phenotypes, whereas a second wave of clones that expanded from day 15 to 37 leaned towards CD4+. Contracting CD4+ clones appeared mostly in the CM and EM memory subsets, whereas CD8+ clones were enriched in EMRA. Some responding clones were found in pre-infection memory, which suggests that pre-existing cross-reactive memory T cells took part in the SARS-CoV-2 response.

This clonotype was seen repeatedly, ten times or more. Which antigen it targets is not known. No base quality information exists; no much larger clone differs at one position. Ficoll-Paque density gradient centrifugation was used to isolate PBMCs. The reads were generated on an Illumina NovaSeq 6000. Using 5'RACE with constant-segment primers, TCRalpha and TCRbeta cDNA libraries were constructed, with sample barcodes and unique molecular identifiers added in the process. Trizol reagent was used to extract RNA from every sample. Amplification of the libraries took two PCR steps, and the second step added a second sample barcode plus Illumina TruSeq adapters. Libraries were sequenced on an Illumina NovaSeq with 2 x 150 bp paired-end reads. The study's processing was this. The reads were demultiplexed and collapsed into UMI-guided consensus sequences using migec v1.2.7. With mixcr v2.1.11, UMI consensuses were aligned to TRA and TRB V and J templates and assembled into clonotypes. A clonotype was counted as expanded or contracted only if both edgeR and NoisET called the change significant, with noise models trained on biological replicates. For edgeR calls, the cutoffs were a false discovery rate-adjusted p below 0.01 and a log2 fold-change threshold of 1. As an exploratory analysis of dynamics, PCA with hierarchical clustering was applied to max-normalized trajectories of the 1000 most abundant clonotypes. Separately sequenced CD4+ and CD8+ repertoires were used to assign the CD4 or CD8 phenotype of responding clones. Through fastp at Q25 and MiXCR, TCRdb rebuilt clones from the public reads, retaining in-frame beta chains. One record per CDR3 amino acid sequence lists the most common genes and DNA. The V and J calls here are based on TCRdb, not the publication. The sample yields about 610,000 distinct CDR3 sequences; 15% to 20% were counted once. Of the sample, just over 8% is held by the ten largest clones.

Reading from cysteine to phenylalanine, the CDR3 counts 12 amino acids. This entry keeps only the CDR3 DNA: 36 bases, framed from base 1. The germline V gene yields SGHDT for CDR1 and YYEEEE for CDR2. Trimming at the junction amounts to 3 bases on V and 0 bases on J, and the germline ends lie 3 bases apart. This clonotype originated in an adult woman who had mild COVID-19 (a few samples of this study predate the infection). The sample titles of this study are shuffled in the database, so cell type and time point are left out; the donor was told from shared clones. Input material: PBMCs or a T cell subset sorted from them (not recorded which). The chain is assembled from TRBV5-6 and TRBJ1-1; the D gene identity is not certain. This receptor has the CDR3 CASSYMNTEAFF. The nucleotide sequence is TGTGCCAGCAGCTACATGAACACTGAAGCTTTCTTT.